This is a list of T cell receptor beta chains from one sample in a study of graft-versus-host responses after intestinal transplantation. The antigens for these receptors are not known. Libraries were prepared by immunoSEQ multiplex PCR; TCRdb keeps only in-frame clonotypes and omits some of them. Among just over 95,000 clones listed, about 94% were seen once. The material was unstimulated CD4+ T cells sorted from spleen or lymph node cells, obtained before intestinal transplant. These receptors all come from a human donor who received an intestinal transplant. Each CDR3 is given with its conserved first and last residue. The D gene is left open where the match is weak. The size of a clone is reported for some rows only, either as once, few or many, or as a class for expanded clones.

J gene | clone size | D gene | V gene | CDR3 DNA | CDR3 protein
TRBJ1-1 | . | . | TRBV29-1 | TGCAGCGTTGATTCGGCGAGGGACACTGAAGCTTTCTTT | CSVDSARDTEAFF
TRBJ2-2 | . | TRBD1 | TRBV6-6 | TGTGCCAGCAGTTACGGGGGACAGTCCACCGGGGAGCTGTTTTTT | CASSYGGQSTGELFF
TRBJ1-3 | once | . | TRBV7-7 | TGTGCCCCCCCCCAAATAACAGGGACCTCTGGAAACACCATATATTTT | CAPPQITGTSGNTIYF
TRBJ2-3 | . | TRBD2 | TRBV5-4 | TGTGCCAGCAGCTTCGGGAGGGCTAGCACAGATACGCAGTATTTT | CASSFGRASTDTQYF
TRBJ2-1 | . | TRBD2 | TRBV5-4 | TGTGCCAGCACCTTTTTCCGGCGGGAGGGGGGTGAGCAGTTCTTC | CASTFFRREGGEQFF
TRBJ2-1 | . | . | TRBV27 | TGTGCCAGCAGTTTGTTTCGAGGTCGACAGGGAGGACCGTCGATGGGGAATGAGCAGTTCTTC | CASSLFRGRQGGPSMGNEQFF
TRBJ2-7 | . | TRBD2 | TRBV28 | TGTGCCAGCACCAGCGGGAGCCCCCTCTACGAGCAGTACTTC | CASTSGSPLYEQYF
TRBJ2-1 | . | . | TRBV18 | TGTGCCAGCTCACCCAACCCCTCGGGGAGCTCCTACAATGAGCAGTTCTTC | CASSPNPSGSSYNEQFF
TRBJ2-1 | . | TRBD2 | TRBV30 | TGTGCCTGGAGTGGCTACCCTAGCGGGGGGCGCGTTTGGGAGCAGTTCTTC | CAWSGYPSGGRVWEQFF
TRBJ1-6 | . | . | TRBV2 | TGTGCCAGCAGTACGGACGGGAACTTTTCACCCCTCCACTTT | CASSTDGNFSPLHF
TRBJ1-1 | . | . | TRBV6-5 | TGTGCCAGCAGTTACGGCAGGAACACTGAAGCTTTCTTT | CASSYGRNTEAFF
TRBJ1-2 | . | . | TRBV7-2 | TGTGCCAGCAACCAGGTCGGGAGAACTAACTATGGCTACACCTTC | CASNQVGRTNYGYTF
TRBJ1-4 | . | . | TRBV12-5 | TGTGCTAGTGGTTTTTGGAGAACAAATGAAAAACTGTTTTTT | CASGFWRTNEKLFF
TRBJ2-7 | . | TRBD1 | TRBV7-9 | TGTGCCAGCAGCCTAACAGGGGTTGGCGAGCAGTACTTC | CASSLTGVGEQYF
TRBJ2-7 | . | . | TRBV28 | TGTGCCAGCAGTTTATTTGGGCCCTACGAGCAGTACTTC | CASSLFGPYEQYF
TRBJ1-2 | . | . | TRBV7-2 | TGTGCCAGCAGCCGACAGGATGGCTATGGCTACACCTTC | CASSRQDGYGYTF
TRBJ2-7 | . | . | TRBV11-2 | TGTGCCAGCAGCTTTATCTTTCATAACCCCTATGACTCCTACGAGCAGTACTTC | CASSFIFHNPYDSYEQYF
TRBJ1-3 | . | . | TRBV5-4 | TGTGCCAGCAGCAGCCAGGGGCTCGGAAACACCATATATTTT | CASSSQGLGNTIYF
TRBJ2-7 | . | TRBD1 | TRBV5-4 | TGTGCCAGCAGCTCAAAGACAGGGGCTACCTACGAGCAGTACTTC | CASSSKTGATYEQYF
TRBJ1-2 | . | TRBD1 | TRBV15 | TGTGCCACCAGCAGAGGCCAGGGGGACTATGGCTACACCTTC | CATSRGQGDYGYTF
TRBJ1-1 | once | . | TRBV6-6 | TGTGCCAGCAGTCGGGGGGGGGACACTGAAGCTTTCTTT | CASSRGGDTEAFF
TRBJ2-7 | . | TRBD2 | TRBV6-1 | TGTGCCAGCAGTGAGCCGCCGTTTCGGGGGAGGGCCCGTCGCGAGCAGTACTTC | CASSEPPFRGRARREQYF
TRBJ2-7 | . | . | TRBV2 | TGTGCCAGCAGTAGGGACTTGTCTAACGAGCAGTACTTC | CASSRDLSNEQYF
TRBJ2-7 | . | . | TRBV5-1 | TGCGCCAGCAGTATCCAGGGGAGCTACGAGCAGTACTTC | CASSIQGSYEQYF
TRBJ1-6 | . | TRBD1 | TRBV7-2 | TGTGCCAGCAGCCCGAGACAGGGAAACTCCTATAATTCACCCCTCCACTTT | CASSPRQGNSYNSPLHF
TRBJ2-7 | . | TRBD2 | TRBV7-8 | TGTGCCAGCAGCTACATAGGGGCTAGCGGGGTTCGGGACGAGCAGTACTTC | CASSYIGASGVRDEQYF
TRBJ1-5 | once | . | TRBV2 | TGTGCCAGCAGTTACTCCCTCAATCAGCCCCAGCATTTT | CASSYSLNQPQHF
TRBJ1-2 | . | . | TRBV27 | TGTGCCAGCACAAGGGGGGGTAACTATGGCTACACCTTC | CASTRGGNYGYTF
TRBJ2-7 | . | . | TRBV6-5 | TGTGCCAGCAGTTACTCAAGGCAGGGGGGCTACGAGCAGTACTTC | CASSYSRQGGYEQYF
TRBJ2-1 | . | . | TRBV5-1 | TGCGCCAGCAGCTTGCAGTTAACTGAGCAGTTCTTC | CASSLQLTEQFF
TRBJ1-2 | . | TRBD1 | TRBV9 | TGTGCCAGCAGCCTAGGACAGGGGATATGGGGTGGCTACACCTTC | CASSLGQGIWGGYTF
TRBJ1-1 | . | . | TRBV5-4 | TGTGCCAGCAGCTTCACAGGGCGCACTGAAGCTTTCTTT | CASSFTGRTEAFF
TRBJ2-2 | . | . | TRBV28 | TGTGCCAGCAGTTCCGGGAGATACACCGGGGAGCTGTTTTTT | CASSSGRYTGELFF
TRBJ1-6 | . | . | TRBV21-1 | TGTGCCAGCAGCGCACCAGGGTGTAAGGGATGGTCACCCCTCCACTTT | CASSAPGCKGWSPLHF
TRBJ2-7 | . | . | TRBV7-2 | TGTGCCAGCAGCTTAGTAGGGGGAAGCTCCTACGAGCAGTACTTC | CASSLVGGSSYEQYF
TRBJ2-1 | . | . | TRBV21-1 | TGTGCCAGCAGCGGGGATACAGGAAGCTCCTACAATGAGCAGTTCTTC | CASSGDTGSSYNEQFF
TRBJ1-3 | . | TRBD1 | TRBV13 | TGTGCCAGCAAAACGGACAGGAAATTAGGAAACACCATATATTTT | CASKTDRKLGNTIYF
TRBJ2-3 | . | TRBD2 | TRBV18 | TGTGCCAGCTCACCATCCCTCCGGGAGGGAACCCCAGTTACGCAGTATTTT | CASSPSLREGTPVTQYF
TRBJ2-7 | . | . | TRBV30 | TGTGCCTGGAGTGTACGCGGGCTAGGCTACGAGCAGTACTTC | CAWSVRGLGYEQYF
TRBJ2-1 | . | . | TRBV18 | TGTGCCAGCTCACCAAGTTATGGGCAGAATGAGCAGTTCTTC | CASSPSYGQNEQFF
TRBJ2-3 | . | . | TRBV27 | TGTGCCAGCAGTTCGACTGGAAATACGCAGTATTTT | CASSSTGNTQYF
TRBJ1-1 | . | . | TRBV30 | TGTGCCTGGAGTAGAGAGGGGAACACTGAAGCTTTCTTT | CAWSREGNTEAFF